Presented here are 26 T cell receptor beta chains from one specimen sequenced in a study of OX40 agonist ivuxolimab in advanced cancers. The method was immunoSEQ multiplex PCR; TCRdb's version includes in-frame clones alone and lacks a portion of them. The sample has roughly 87,000 clones, over 80% seen once; the top ten hold over 8.5%. The source was CD4+ or CD8+ T cells sorted from blood, collected in a trial of the OX40 agonist ivuxolimab. These receptors were obtained from an adult with an advanced solid tumor such as melanoma, head and neck, liver or kidney cancer.

This clone was seen just once. Here the CDR3 DNA reads TGTGCCAGCAGTGTGACCGTCGGGCAGCCCCAGCATTTT. It codes for CASSVTVGQPQHF. The chain has TRBV2 and TRBJ1-5, with D unclear. Germline CDR1 and CDR2: SNHLY and FYNNEI. This CDR3 has 13 residues. The V gene lost 4 bases and the J gene lost 7 bases, with 11 bases spanning the gap.

The genes are TRBV7-2 and TRBJ1-6; D is ambiguous. Germline CDR1 SGHTA, CDR2 FQGNSA. The length of the CDR3 is 14 residues. V was clipped by 0 bases and J by 14 bases, with 14 bases between them. CDR3 amino acids: CASSLARDFFSLHF. In nucleotides, the CDR3 is TGTGCCAGCAGCTTAGCTAGAGACTTTTTCTCCCTCCACTTT.

The chain has TRBV7-3 and TRBJ2-3, with 7 bases lining up with TRBD2. Trimming took 0 bases from V and 0 from J; bases not matched to a gene: 9. In germline, CDR1 is SGHTA, CDR2 FQGTGA. The CDR3 is made up of 18 amino acids. Here the CDR3 DNA reads TGTGCCAGCAGCTTAACGGCAGCGGGGTACTCTAGCACAGATACGCAGTATTTT. It is translated as CASSLTAAGYSSTDTQYF.

V usage is TRBV12-5 and J usage is TRBJ2-7, with D unresolved. This CDR3 contains 14 residues. Trimming removed 0 bases at V and 4 bases at J, with 10 bases between. Per the germline V gene, CDR1 is LGHNT and CDR2 is FRNRAP. The CDR3 DNA is TGTGCTAGTGGTTTGGTGCCAGGCACGTACGAGCAGTACTTC. Residues: CASGLVPGTYEQYF. Full variable domain (missing parts from reference TRBV12-5 and TRBJ2-7): DARVTQTPRHKVTEMGQEVTMRCQPILGHNTVFWYRQTMMQGLELLAYFRNRAPLDDSGMPKDRFSAEMPDATLATLKIQPSEPRDSAVYFCASGLVPGTYEQYFGPGTRLTVT.

This clone was counted once. The gene calls are TRBV18 and TRBJ2-1, with no clear D. V lost 3 bases and J lost 10, with 13 bases in between. Germline loops: CDR1 KGHSH, CDR2 LQKENI. The CDR3 is made up of 13 amino acids. CDR3 sequence (DNA): TGTGCCAGCTCACCCCCGGGCTGGCCCGAGCAGTTCTTC. Amino acid sequence: CASSPPGWPEQFF.

The gene calls are TRBV19 and TRBJ1-1; 7 bases map to TRBD1. From germline, CDR1 is LNHDA and CDR2 SQIVND (reference sequence). The junction had 8 bases not matched to a gene; V was cut back by 6 bases and J by 4 bases. The CDR3 spans 14 residues. The CDR3 protein is CASSLKGDSTEAFF. DNA for the CDR3: TGTGCCAGTAGCTTAAAAGGGGACAGCACTGAAGCTTTCTTT.

CDR3 nucleotide sequence: TGTGCCAGCAGCGACAGCCCCGGGGACGGGAAATCCTACAATGAGCAGTTCTTC. Its translation: CASSDSPGDGKSYNEQFF. The chain employs TRBV9 and TRBJ2-1; the D gene could be TRBD1 or TRBD2 (5 bases each). Germline CDR1 is SGDLS and CDR2 is YYNGEE. V was cut by 3 bases and J by 1 base, with 20 bases left in between. The CDR3 covers 18 residues. Complete variable domain (other parts from reference TRBV9 and TRBJ2-1): DSGVTQTPKHLITATGQRVTLRCSPRSGDLSVYWYQQSLDQGLQFLIQYYNGEERAKGNILERFSAQQFPDLHSELNLSSLELGDSALYFCASSDSPGDGKSYNEQFFGPGTRLTVL.

CDR3 coding DNA: TGTGCCAGCAGCCCCGAGGGGCTTCCCGAGCAGTACTTC. Encoded protein: CASSPEGLPEQYF. The chain employs TRBV7-9 and TRBJ2-7; D possibly matches TRBD1 or TRBD2 (5 bases each). The V gene lost 5 bases and the J gene lost 6 bases, with 14 bases spanning the gap. Germline V gives CDR1 SEHNR, CDR2 FQNEAQ (reference sequence). There are 13 residues in the CDR3.

The CDR3: CASSSKVGGDEKLFF. The CDR3 DNA is TGCGCCAGCAGCTCAAAGGTGGGAGGTGATGAAAAACTGTTTTTT. The chain is built from TRBV5-1 and TRBJ1-4; D is unresolved. V shed 3 bases and J shed 6 bases, with 15 bases lying between them. Germline V gives CDR1 SGHRS, CDR2 YFSETQ. CDR3 length equals 15 residues.

This rearrangement joins TRBV15 to TRBJ2-3, with no clear D. Germline lookup yields CDR1 LNHNV and CDR2 YYDKDF (reference sequence). The CDR3 is 15 amino acids. Trimming took off 0 bases at V and 3 bases at J, with 10 bases between the two ends. As DNA, the CDR3 is TGTGCCACCAGCAGAGATAGGTGGCGAACAGATACGCAGTATTTT. Translated: CATSRDRWRTDTQYF.

The chain couples TRBV9 to TRBJ1-6; D ambiguous. V gave up 3 bases and J gave up 10 bases, with 14 bases separating them. Germline assignment: CDR1 SGDLS and CDR2 YYNGEE. This CDR3 has 14 residues. The CDR3, as DNA: TGTGCCAGCAGCGCTGCCTTCGGAGAATCACCCCTCCACTTT. Protein sequence: CASSAAFGESPLHF.

The CDR3, as DNA: TGTGCCATCAGTGGGGGGACTAGCGGCAATGAGCAGTTCTTC. This translates into CAISGGTSGNEQFF. J is TRBJ2-1 and V is TRBV10-3; TRBD2 agrees at 11 bases. V lost 4 bases and J lost 6; bases outside the gene matches: 2. There are 14 residues in the CDR3. Germline assignment: CDR1 ENHRY and CDR2 SYGVKD.

The V and J genes are TRBV5-1 and TRBJ2-2; TRBD1 might be the D (5 bases). The CDR3 length is 16 residues. With 0 bases removed from V and 0 bases from J, the gap between germline ends came to 9 bases. Germline values: CDR1 SGHRS, CDR2 YFSETQ. This CDR3 is CASSLEGSPNTGELFF. For the CDR3, the DNA is TGCGCCAGCAGCTTGGAGGGGTCCCCGAACACCGGGGAGCTGTTTTTT.

The chain combines TRBV6-5 with TRBJ2-7, with D unclear. CDR3 length: 14 residues. The V end lost 6 bases, the J end lost 0 bases, and 12 bases lay between the germline ends. The germline gives CDR1 MNHEY, CDR2 SVGAGI. This chain's CDR3 is CASSPGRSSYEQYF. In DNA, the CDR3 is TGTGCCAGCAGCCCTGGCAGGAGCTCCTACGAGCAGTACTTC.

The chain links TRBV19 to TRBJ2-1; 9 bases align to TRBD2. The V gene's germline CDR1 is LNHDA and CDR2 SQIVND (reference sequence). The CDR3 spans 15 residues. The V gene end was trimmed by 6 bases and the J gene end by 2 bases; junction bases not matched to a gene: 5. The CDR3 protein is CASSPAGGPYNEQFF. The CDR3 nucleotides are TGTGCCAGTAGCCCAGCGGGGGGTCCCTACAATGAGCAGTTCTTC.

This chain uses TRBV5-4 with TRBJ1-1, with TRBD1 matching 7 bases. V lost 0 bases and J lost 0; bases outside the gene matches: 14. From germline, CDR1 is SGHNT and CDR2 YYREEE (reference sequence). The CDR3 has 19 amino acids. CDR3 protein: CASSLDPGQQLVLNTEAFF. In DNA form, the CDR3 reads TGTGCCAGCAGCTTGGATCCGGGACAGCAGTTGGTTCTGAACACTGAAGCTTTCTTT.

The DNA of the CDR3 is TGTGCCATCAGTGGAGTCTATACCTACGAGCAGTACTTC. Amino acids: CAISGVYTYEQYF. The chain has TRBV10-3 and TRBJ2-7; D call uncertain. V was trimmed by 4 bases and J by 2 bases, leaving 9 bases between them. Looked up from germline, CDR1 is ENHRY and CDR2 is SYGVKD. The CDR3 has 13 residues.

The V call is TRBV6-5, the J call TRBJ2-4; 7 nucleotides match TRBD1. V lost 5 bases, J lost 8 bases, and 3 bases stayed unmatched. CDR1 MNHEY and CDR2 SVGAGI come from the germline V gene. This CDR3 comprises 12 residues. CDR3 bases: TGTGCCAGCAGTACAGGGGCGGACATTCAGTACTTC. Protein: CASSTGADIQYF.

The rearrangement uses TRBV29-1 and TRBJ1-2; D gene uncertain. The V and J ends lost 3 bases and 8 bases respectively, with 19 bases between them. This CDR3 has 14 residues. CDR1 SQVTM and CDR2 ANQGSEA come from the germline V gene. CDR3 protein: CSVETSWAYRGYTF. The CDR3 DNA reads as TGCAGCGTTGAGACCAGTTGGGCTTATCGGGGCTACACCTTC.

The J gene is TRBJ2-2, the V gene TRBV7-8, with D perhaps TRBD1 (5 bases). V was pared by 0 bases and J by 0 bases, with 11 bases between. The CDR3 sequence is 17 residues long. Looked up from germline, CDR1 is SGHVS and CDR2 is FQNEAQ. In DNA, the CDR3 is TGTGCCAGCAGCTTAGCGTTGGCAGGGCCGAACACCGGGGAGCTGTTTTTT. It is translated as CASSLALAGPNTGELFF.

The chain carries TRBV18 and TRBJ1-1, with D tentatively TRBD1 (6 bases). CDR1 is KGHSH, CDR2 LQKENI, per germline. Trimming shortened V by 3 bases and J by 5 bases, and 16 bases separated the two germline ends. The CDR3 totals 15 residues. The CDR3 region is CASSPGGEGRTEAFF. Written as DNA, the CDR3 is TGTGCCAGCTCACCGGGGGGCGAGGGGAGGACTGAAGCTTTCTTT. Complete variable domain (other parts from reference TRBV18 and TRBJ1-1): NAGVMQNPRHLVRRRGQEARLRCSPMKGHSHVYWYRQLPEEGLKFMVYLQKENIIDESGMPKERFSAEFPKEGPSILRIQQVVRGDSAAYFCASSPGGEGRTEAFFGQGTRLTVV.

V is TRBV4-1 and J is TRBJ2-3, with a possible D match to TRBD2 (6 bases). The V end was cut by 3 bases, the J end by 0 bases, with 10 bases between. This CDR3 is built from 15 residues. In germline, CDR1 is MGHRA, CDR2 YSYEKL. The DNA of the CDR3 is TGCGCCAGCAGCCATACCGGGACTAGCACAGATACGCAGTATTTT. Translated, it gives CASSHTGTSTDTQYF.

The rearrangement joins TRBV6-5 to TRBJ2-1, with D uncertain. Germline V CDR1 and CDR2: MNHEY, SVGAGI. The CDR3 is 13 amino acids. V shed 0 bases and J shed 8 bases, with 8 bases lying between them. This chain's CDR3 is CASSYSIGHEQFF. CDR3 sequence (DNA): TGTGCCAGCAGTTACTCGATTGGCCATGAGCAGTTCTTC.

The chain employs TRBV10-3 and TRBJ2-3; a weak D match, TRBD1 (6 bases). V was pared by 5 bases and J by 3 bases, with 21 bases between. Germline loops: CDR1 ENHRY, CDR2 SYGVKD. The CDR3 runs 17 residues. For the CDR3, the DNA is TGTGCCATCAGTAAACAGGGACAACCTGAACATACAGATACGCAGTATTTT. It translates to CAISKQGQPEHTDTQYF.

This clone has just one count. The chain links TRBV4-1 to TRBJ1-1; D is undetermined. The V end lost 0 bases, the J end lost 8 bases, and 7 bases lay between the germline ends. Germline CDR1 MGHRA, CDR2 YSYEKL. This CDR3 is built from 12 residues. The CDR3 sequence is CASSQDKTEAFF. CDR3 in DNA: TGCGCCAGCAGCCAAGATAAAACGGAAGCTTTCTTT.

This rearrangement joins TRBV9 to TRBJ1-6, with 8 bases aligning to TRBD1. CDR1 is SGDLS, CDR2 YYNGEE, per germline. Trimming took 0 bases from V and 9 from J; bases not matched to a gene: 11. The CDR3 sequence is 17 residues long. The CDR3 loop is CASSVANPDRVGSPLHF. The CDR3 nucleotides read TGTGCCAGCAGCGTAGCTAACCCGGACAGGGTGGGTTCACCCCTCCACTTT.